The 29 T cell receptor beta chains in this list originate from one sample, sequenced in a study of tumor and adjacent non-tumor tissue in lung cancer. The template was RNA from unsorted bulk tissue. TCRbeta libraries were built with three rounds of nested PCR, modified from ARM-PCR. TCRdb re-analysed the multiplex PCR reads in MiXCR, keeping a single row per CDR3 protein. Among some 200,000 distinct CDR3 sequences listed, over 55% were seen once. The sample taken for sequencing was lung tumor tissue. Receptors were obtained from a man aged 55 to 70 with non-small cell lung cancer.

This clonotype was seen at least ten times. This rearrangement joins TRBV4-1 to TRBJ1-3, with D unresolved. The CDR3 is 17 amino acids. Trimming left V 3 bases short and J 0 bases short, with 15 bases between. From germline, CDR1 is MGHRA and CDR2 YSYEKL. For the CDR3, the DNA is TGCGCCAGCAGCCATCCGCACAGTGAACGCTCTGGAAACACCATATATTTT. Encoded protein: CASSHPHSERSGNTIYF.

This clonotype was counted a few times. A much larger clone sits a single nucleotide away, making a read error possible. The rearrangement joins TRBV11-2 to TRBJ1-1; D not certain. Trimming stripped 3 bases from V and 0 bases from J, with 8 bases between. This CDR3 region has 14 residues. In germline, CDR1 is SGHAT, CDR2 FQNNGV. The CDR3 sequence: CASSFVSMNTEAFF. The CDR3, as DNA: TGTGCCAGCAGCTTCGTGTCGATGAACACTGAAGCTTTCTTT.

This clonotype was seen at least ten times. CDR3 sequence reads: CASSDGGTGGETQYF. The CDR3 nucleotides read TGCGCCAGCAGTGACGGGGGGACAGGGGGAGAGACCCAGTACTTC. The chain recombines TRBV10-1 with TRBJ2-5, with 11 bases lining up with TRBD1. This CDR3 region has 15 residues. Germline trimming cut 3 bases from V and 4 bases from J; bases unmatched to any gene: 4. CDR1 and CDR2 (germline): WNHNN, SYGVQD (reference sequence).

On this clonotype: At one of its ends the junction is not consistent with the germline gene, which may arise from a read error. The genes are TRBV7-9 and TRBJ2-5; 8 nucleotides agree with TRBD1. This CDR3 spans 14 amino acids. Germline V gene sequence: CDR1 SEHNR, CDR2 FQNEAQ (reference sequence). This CDR3 is CASSFGQGGETQYF. CDR3 bases: TGTGCCAGCAGCTTTGGACAGGGAGGCGAGACCCAGTATTTC.

Worth noting for this clonotype: One end of the junction does not line up with germline, which may come from a read error. The gene calls are TRBV11-3 and TRBJ2-3; D ambiguous. Germline values: CDR1 SGHNT, CDR2 YENEEA. This CDR3 is built from 15 residues. The CDR3 loop is CVSSLDQLVVDTQYF. The CDR3 DNA is TGTGTCAGCAGCTTAGATCAGCTAGTAGTAGATACGCAGTATTTT.

Comment on this clonotype: At one end the junction does not follow the germline gene, possibly because of a read error. This chain uses TRBV11-3 with TRBJ2-1; 7 bases map to TRBD1. CDR3 length equals 14 residues. The V gene's germline CDR1 is SGHNT and CDR2 YENEEA. The CDR3 sequence: CTSSSQGLGNEQFF. Written as DNA, the CDR3 is TGTACCAGCAGCTCACAGGGGTTGGGCAATGAGCAGTTCTTC.

The rearrangement uses TRBV20-1 and TRBJ2-3; possibly TRBD2 for D (7 bases). V lost 1 base to trimming and J lost 9 bases, with 23 bases between them. Germline loops: CDR1 DFQATT, CDR2 SNEGSKA (reference sequence). This CDR3 contains 16 residues. The CDR3 DNA reads as TGCAGTGCTAGAGGTCGGGGGGATACAACGAGGGGGACGCAGTATTTT. Protein product: CSARGRGDTTRGTQYF.

Comments on this clonotype: This CDR3 fails to terminate in the conserved phenylalanine or tryptophan, so it likely reflects a read error. The V gene is TRBV18, the J gene TRBJ2-7; D is perhaps TRBD1 (5 bases). The germline V gene has CDR1 KGHSH and CDR2 LQKENI. This CDR3 comprises 14 residues. CDR3 sequence reads: CASSPHAQAYKQYS. Written as DNA, the CDR3 is TGTGCCAGCTCACCACACGCACAGGCCTACAAGCAGTACTCC.

As to this clonotype: Its ends do not fully match the called genes, so a read error is possible. The chain employs TRBV11-2 and TRBJ2-1; 11 nucleotides match TRBD2. This CDR3 comprises 16 residues. CDR1 SGHAT and CDR2 FQNNGV come from the germline V gene. The CDR3 DNA sequence: TGTGCCAGCAGCCTAGCGGGAGGAAGCTCCTACAATGGGCAGTTCTTC. Translation: CASSLAGGSSYNGQFF. The whole variable domain, filled in from reference TRBV11-2 and TRBJ2-1, reads EAGVAQSPRYKIIEKRQSVAFWCNPISGHATLYWYQQILGQGPKLLIQFQNNGVVDDSQLPKDRFSAERLKGVDSTLKIQPAKLEDSAVYLCASSLAGGSSYNGQFFGPGTRLTVL.

The sample holds one count of this clonotype. A clone one base away is much larger, so this may be a read error. This chain joins TRBV6-5 and TRBJ1-1, with a weak D call TRBD1 (5 bases). CDR1 MNHEY and CDR2 SVGAGI come from the germline V gene. This CDR3 region has 13 residues. The V end lost 6 bases, the J end lost 4 bases, and 12 bases lay between the germline ends. CDR3 sequence reads: CASRWTGGTEAFF. The CDR3 bases are TGTGCCAGCAGATGGACCGGGGGCACTGAAGCTTTCTTT.

V usage is TRBV11-3 and J usage is TRBJ1-1; D remains ambiguous. Germline assignment: CDR1 SGHNT and CDR2 YENEEA. Trimming left V 5 bases short and J 1 base short, with 14 bases between. CDR3 length equals 15 residues. The CDR3 spells CASSPHGLSNTEAFF. The CDR3 DNA is TGTGCCAGCAGCCCACACGGACTGTCGAACACTGAAGCTTTCTTT.

The chain uses TRBV6-5 and TRBJ1-2; possible D gene TRBD1, 5 bases. From germline, CDR1 is MNHEY and CDR2 SVGAGI. With 5 bases removed from V and 4 bases from J, the gap between germline ends came to 17 bases. The CDR3 has 15 amino acids. As DNA, the CDR3 is TGTGCCAGCAGTACCCGGGGCCTGGCCTGCTATGGCTACACCTTC. This encodes CASSTRGLACYGYTF.

This clonotype showed up just once. Since the CDR3 does not end with the conserved phenylalanine or tryptophan, this likely comes from a read error. Because the CDR3's place on the DNA is in doubt, the DNA is left out and the CDR3 is given as listed by TCRdb. This chain connects TRBV11-3 to TRBJ2-2; TRBD2 was called by the table and not checked on the DNA. The CDR3 has 18 amino acids, counting both end residues. In germline, CDR1 is SGHNT, CDR2 YENEEA. The CDR3 reads CASSSRGAGGYRAGELSS.

In regard to this clonotype: Since no conserved phenylalanine or tryptophan closes the CDR3, a read error is the likely cause. The chain is built from TRBV29-1 and TRBJ1-2; D not certain. Germline CDR1 SQVTM, CDR2 ANQGSEA. V was clipped by 6 bases and J by 0 bases, with 8 bases between them. The CDR3 sequence is 12 residues long. CDR3 sequence: CSVRHTNYGYTL. As DNA, the CDR3 is TGCAGCGTGAGACATACTAACTATGGCTACACCCTC.

This chain connects TRBV20-1 to TRBJ2-7; weak D call: TRBD1 (7 bases). The germline V gene encodes CDR1 DFQATT and CDR2 SNEGSKA (reference sequence). V was cut by 0 bases and J by 2 bases, with 14 bases left in between. The CDR3 extends over 15 amino acids. The DNA for the CDR3 is TGCAGTGCTAGAGATCCCCAGGGGGGAACCTACGAGCAGTACTTC. Protein: CSARDPQGGTYEQYF.

Concerning this clonotype itself: One end of the junction is discordant with germline, which a read error may explain. The chain links TRBV29-1 to TRBJ1-1, with D perhaps matching TRBD1 (6 bases). Germline CDR1 SQVTM, CDR2 ANQGSEA. CDR3 size: 13 residues. Here the CDR3 DNA reads TGTGGCGTCCACGGGACAAGGAACACTGAAGCTTTCTTT. Protein: CGVHGTRNTEAFF.

The chain employs TRBV11-1 and TRBJ1-2; D is undetermined. The CDR3 covers 12 residues. Trimming took off 6 bases at V and 7 bases at J, with 12 bases between the two ends. The V gene's germline CDR1 is SGHAT and CDR2 FQDESV (reference sequence). This CDR3 reads CASRARMSGYTF. The CDR3 coding sequence is TGTGCCAGCAGAGCTCGGATGAGTGGCTACACCTTC.

Regarding this clonotype: The germline gene is not matched at one end of the junction; a read error may be the cause. The chain uses TRBV11-2 and TRBJ2-6, with D uncertain. The CDR3 is 14 amino acids. The germline CDR1 and CDR2 sequences are SGHAT and FQNNGV. CDR3 loop: CASSPLPGTNVLTF. CDR3 coding DNA: TGTGCCAGCAGTCCACTCCCTGGGACCAACGTCCTGACTTTC.

Here the CDR3 reads CASRGRILSDTQYF. Written as DNA, the CDR3 is TGTGCCAGTAGGGGTCGGATATTGTCGGATACGCAGTATTTT. The chain is built from TRBV6-2 or TRBV6-3 and TRBJ2-3, with a weak D call TRBD1 (5 bases). V was cut by 9 bases and J by 6 bases, with 19 bases left in between. Germline CDR1 and CDR2: MNHEY and SVGEGT. CDR3 length: 14 amino acids.

This chain connects TRBV30 to TRBJ2-1; tentatively, D is TRBD2 (7 bases). Trimming pared 3 bases from V and 0 bases from J, leaving 21 bases between. CDR1 is GTSNPN, CDR2 SVGIG, per germline (reference sequence). This CDR3 has 18 residues. The CDR3 region is CAWRIQGQSSGSYNEQFF. CDR3 nucleotides: TGTGCCTGGAGAATTCAGGGGCAGTCTAGCGGCTCCTACAATGAGCAGTTCTTC.

The chain combines TRBV12-3 or TRBV12-4 with TRBJ1-3; D might be TRBD1 (5 bases). V lost 7 bases and J lost 2, with 9 bases in between. The CDR3 runs to 13 residues. The CDR3 nucleotides are TGTGCCAGCACCCGGACAACTGGAAACACCATATATTTT. Protein: CASTRTTGNTIYF.

The table lists this clonotype with a few counts. The chain combines TRBV6-5 with TRBJ2-1; 9 bases match TRBD2. The CDR3 is made up of 12 amino acids. J lost 14 bases, V lost 5 bases, and 7 bases had no gene match. Germline V lookup: CDR1 MNHEY, CDR2 SVGAGI. CDR3 sequence (DNA): TGTGCCAGCAGTCAACCGGGACTAGCCAAGTTCTTC. This translates into CASSQPGLAKFF.

Note on this clonotype: With a much larger clone just one base away, this may be a read error. This rearrangement joins TRBV12-3 or TRBV12-4 to TRBJ1-2; D gene ambiguous. CDR3 length: 13 residues. The CDR3, as DNA: TGTGCCAGCAGTTTCGGACCCAGCCCCTACTACAGCTTC. Translating gives CASSFGPSPYYSF.

As to this clonotype: As the CDR3 is not closed by the conserved phenylalanine or tryptophan, this likely results from a read error. No DNA is shown, since the ends of the CDR3 on it are uncertain; the CDR3 is the one TCRdb lists. The V and J genes are TRBV6-6 and TRBJ2-7. Looked up from germline, CDR1 is MNHNY and CDR2 is SVGAGI (reference sequence). Counting both end residues, the CDR3 totals 13 amino acids. The CDR3 sequence is CARSSQASYEQYL.

The table lists this clonotype with a count of one. As the CDR3 is not closed by the conserved phenylalanine or tryptophan, this likely results from a read error. This chain links TRBV4-3 with TRBJ2-1, with 9 bases aligning to TRBD2. Per the germline V gene, CDR1 is LGHNA and CDR2 is YSLEER. V shed 7 bases and J 5 bases; nucleotides not matched to a gene: 12. The CDR3 is 16 residues long. The DNA of the CDR3 is TGCGCCAGCATCCCTGGAGTAGCGGGGGACAACAATGAGCAGTTCATC. This codes for CASIPGVAGDNNEQFI.

A word on this clonotype: Since a much larger clone is just one base distant, this may be a read error. The chain is built from TRBV5-4 and TRBJ2-7; 11 positions agree with TRBD1. V was clipped by 2 bases and J by 2 bases; unmatched bases: 3. Germline-derived CDR1 and CDR2 are SGHNT and YYREEE (reference sequence). The CDR3 extends over 15 amino acids. DNA for the CDR3: TGTGCCAGCAGCTTCTGGACAGGGGGCGCCTACGAGCAGTACTTC. This translates into CASSFWTGGAYEQYF.

There are many counts of this clonotype. The V call is TRBV11-2, the J call TRBJ2-1; TRBD2 might be the D (5 bases). Trimming removed 0 bases from V and 12 bases from J, with 12 bases in between. Germline assignment: CDR1 SGHAT and CDR2 FQNNGV. The CDR3 extends over 13 amino acids. For the CDR3, the DNA is TGTGCCAGCAGCTTAGAGGACTCAACGTGGCAGTTCTTC. Its translation is CASSLEDSTWQFF.

This sequence joins TRBV5-4 and TRBJ2-1, with D perhaps TRBD1 or TRBD2 (6 bases each). Trimming stripped 4 bases from V and 8 bases from J, with 25 bases between. CDR1 is SGHNT and CDR2 is YYREEE in the germline V gene (reference sequence). This CDR3 contains 17 residues. The CDR3 sequence: CASSLKQGGGTRDEQFF. DNA for the CDR3: TGTGCCAGCAGCCTCAAACAGGGAGGCGGGACCCGTGATGAGCAGTTCTTC.

This clonotype was seen only once. The chain has TRBV30 and TRBJ2-7, with D perhaps TRBD1 (5 bases). V lost 0 bases, J lost 4 bases, and 16 bases lay in between. Germline assignment: CDR1 GTSNPN and CDR2 SVGIG (reference sequence). The CDR3 is 15 amino acids. The CDR3 spells CAWSVLLREGYEQYF. As DNA, the CDR3 is TGTGCCTGGAGTGTCTTACTCAGGGAAGGGTACGAGCAGTACTTC.